This T cell receptor (beta chain) was documented in a study of blood T cell repertoires in COVID-19 (dated by TCRdb to between 2020 and 2021). Study-level background: Samples covering the acute and convalescent phases of COVID-19 were provided by collaborators in the United States, Italy and Spain. The repertoires were made available in a free public database intended to serve as a resource for research on the immune response to SARS-CoV-2. The material from the prospective study consisted of cDNA or gDNA derived from T cells, B-cell-depleted T cells, or PBMCs. Subjects who had been exposed to COVID-19, were actively infected with it, or had recovered from it provided the deeply sampled blood TCRbeta repertoires that made up the dataset. Where available, HLA class I and class II types were obtained from metadata supplied by the sample provider rather than from assay-based typing. The samples were drawn from two sources: the first 160 participants of the ongoing ImmuneRACE study, and 950 to 1,500 subjects contributed by 6 global collaborators. The sample metadata nearly always contained a de-identified subject ID, COVID-19 status, age in years and sex.

Collaborating institutions collected whole blood in K2EDTA tubes following their own protocols. For TCRbeta analysis, collaborator samples were shipped as frozen whole blood, as isolated PBMCs, or as DNA extracted from either sample type. TCRbeta CDR3 regions were amplified from genomic DNA using the immunoSEQ Assay, a bias-controlled multiplex PCR. From the authors' description of their analysis: Within the assay, amplification of reference gene primers was used to estimate how many nucleated cells each sample contained. To quantify the absolute abundance of each unique TCRbeta CDR3 rearrangement, sequence reads were collapsed and filtered. Productive Simpson clonality was computed per sample as the square root of Simpson's diversity index over productive rearrangements. TCRdb retrieved this table from immuneACCESS and kept in-frame rearrangements only. Not all clones are present; in checked studies, unresolved V genes account for under half, and no reason is known for the remainder. The V and J calls and clone size were taken over from that table, and D and trimming were inferred from the DNA. The sample includes 150,000 to 200,000 clones, with around 85% observed a single time. Under 9.5% of the sample lies in the top ten.

V is cut by 1 base and J by 4 bases, and the space between the germline ends is 10 bases. The germline V gene provides CDR1 SGHAT and CDR2 FQNNGV. Reading from cysteine to phenylalanine, the CDR3 counts 14 amino acids. The entry retains the CDR3 DNA only, 42 bases that are in frame from base 1. Worth noting for this clone: It has no known antigen specificity. The record has no base qualities; no much larger clone is one base away.

Here is what the overall study found, with its caveats: The quantity of clinical and demographic metadata differed by source and by participant and was supplied without curation.

This receptor chain uses TRBV11-2 and TRBJ1-2; no D segment can be confidently identified. The specimen was peripheral blood. The clonotype comes from a man aged 50-60 years with active or convalescent COVID-19. DNA sequence: TGTGCCAGCAGCTTAGGAGGGCAGATCTATGGCTACACCTTC. This translates into CASSLGGQIYGYTF.